These T cell receptor beta chains were read from a single sample in a study of T cells expressing NK-cell markers. TCRdb reprocessed the 5' RACE reads and reports one entry per CDR3 protein, with no DNA. Here the sample table reports some 390,000 distinct CDR3 sequences. Specimen: blood T cells: a sorted CD56 or NKG2C T cell subset, CD4+ or CD8+ T cells, or bulk PBMC T cells (not recorded which). Receptors originate from a woman aged 50 to 60 in good health. CDR3s include the opening cysteine and the closing phenylalanine or tryptophan.

length	V	J	CDR3
11	TRBV20-1	TRBJ2-1	CSARGGQRLFF
13	TRBV29-1	TRBJ1-2	CSVGVPGNYGYTF
16	TRBV2	TRBJ2-2	CASTGGNRTNTGELFF
16	TRBV6-1	TRBJ2-7	CASSEGLAGDLYEQYF
14	TRBV6-6	TRBJ2-1	CASKWRGGIDEQFF
15	TRBV5-1	TRBJ2-1	CASSTGQGELNEQFF
16	TRBV18	TRBJ2-1	CASSPGLAGFVNEQFF
17	TRBV5-1	TRBJ2-1	CASSLYSRGSNYNEQFF
14	TRBV29-1	TRBJ2-2	CSVAPRSNTGELFF
15	TRBV12-3/TRBV12-4	TRBJ2-3	CASSFPGLSTDTQYF
14	TRBV25-1	TRBJ2-5	CASSDSGAQETQYF
15	TRBV21-1	TRBJ2-2	CASSSQLAGAGELFF
15	TRBV27	TRBJ2-2	CASKLKQGWSGELFF
14	TRBV12-3/TRBV12-4	TRBJ2-2	CASSSEGVTGELFF
14	TRBV27	TRBJ2-1	CAASTGTPYNEQFF
13	TRBV6-1	TRBJ1-5	CASSESLPQPQHF
14	TRBV4-1	TRBJ2-1	CASSQGQNSNEQFF
14	TRBV6-2/TRBV6-3	TRBJ2-3	CATLAGGHTDTQYF
13	TRBV5-1	TRBJ1-1	CASTPGGDTEAFF
13	TRBV5-1	TRBJ2-1	CASSRGTPNEQFF
13	TRBV20-1	TRBJ2-3	CSASRGQGDTQYF
18	TRBV5-1	TRBJ2-1	CASSVLTGTSGTYNEQFF
14	TRBV10-3	TRBJ2-5	CAISDPTGQETQYF
16	TRBV12-3/TRBV12-4	TRBJ2-1	CASSFVLGLAGGGQFF
17	TRBV11-2	TRBJ2-2	CASSLEGRVGGTGELFF
15	TRBV27	TRBJ1-1	CASSLSPGPNTEAFF
13	TRBV2	TRBJ2-1	CASSDLDTNEQFF
15	TRBV11-2	TRBJ2-3	CASSTNPDWGDTQYF
13	TRBV9	TRBJ2-2	CASSGAEGGELFF
11	TRBV29-1	TRBJ1-1	CSVVVITEAFF
16	TRBV20-1	TRBJ2-7	CSAREGAGGPSDEQYF
11	TRBV3-1	TRBJ1-1	CASMRNTEAFF
14	TRBV3-1	TRBJ2-1	CASSLRRGYNEQFF
15	TRBV29-1	TRBJ2-5	CSVIGHRGLGETQYF
20	TRBV4-1	TRBJ2-3	CASSQEPPHLAGGAKDTQYF
21	TRBV5-1	TRBJ2-1	CASSRQGARTSGTSSYNEQFF
14	TRBV11-3	TRBJ2-3	CASSPSAMVDTQYF